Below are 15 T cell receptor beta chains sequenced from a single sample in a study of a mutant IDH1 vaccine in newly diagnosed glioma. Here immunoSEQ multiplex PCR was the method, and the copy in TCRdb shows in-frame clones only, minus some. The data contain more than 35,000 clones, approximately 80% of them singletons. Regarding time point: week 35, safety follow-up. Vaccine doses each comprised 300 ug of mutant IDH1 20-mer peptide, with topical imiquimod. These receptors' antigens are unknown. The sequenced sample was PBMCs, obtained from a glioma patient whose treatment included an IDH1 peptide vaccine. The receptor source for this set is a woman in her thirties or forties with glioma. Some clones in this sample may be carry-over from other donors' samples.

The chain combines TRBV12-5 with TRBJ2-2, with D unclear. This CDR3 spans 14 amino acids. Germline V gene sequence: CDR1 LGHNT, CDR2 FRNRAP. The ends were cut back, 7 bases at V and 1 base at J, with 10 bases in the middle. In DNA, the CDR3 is TGTGCTAGTGCCCAAGACGGGAACACCGGGGAGCTGTTTTTT. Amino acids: CASAQDGNTGELFF.

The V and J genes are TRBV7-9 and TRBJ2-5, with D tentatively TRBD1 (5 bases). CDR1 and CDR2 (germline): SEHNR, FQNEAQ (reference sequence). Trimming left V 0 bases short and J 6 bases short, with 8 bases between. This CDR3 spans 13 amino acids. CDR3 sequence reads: CASSLAPGKTQYF. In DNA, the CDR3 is TGTGCCAGCAGCTTAGCCCCAGGGAAGACCCAGTACTTC.

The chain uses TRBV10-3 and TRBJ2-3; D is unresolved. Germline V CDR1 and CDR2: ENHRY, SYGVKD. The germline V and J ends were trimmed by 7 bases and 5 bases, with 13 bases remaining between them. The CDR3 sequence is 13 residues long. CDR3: CAIIDTERDTQYF. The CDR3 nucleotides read TGTGCCATCATTGATACGGAGAGAGATACGCAGTATTTT.

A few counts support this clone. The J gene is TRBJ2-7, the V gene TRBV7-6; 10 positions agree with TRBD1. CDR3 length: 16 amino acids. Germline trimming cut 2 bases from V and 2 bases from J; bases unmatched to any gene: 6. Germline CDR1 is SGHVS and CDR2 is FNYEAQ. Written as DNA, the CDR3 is TGTGCCAGCAGCTTAACTCCGGGACAGGGGACCTACGAGCAGTACTTC. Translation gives CASSLTPGQGTYEQYF.

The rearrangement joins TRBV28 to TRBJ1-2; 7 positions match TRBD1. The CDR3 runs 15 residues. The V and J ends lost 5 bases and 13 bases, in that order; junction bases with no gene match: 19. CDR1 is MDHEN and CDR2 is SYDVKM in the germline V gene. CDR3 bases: TGTGCCAGCAGTGCTACTACAGGGGCCTACAGTGCATCCACCTTC. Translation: CASSATTGAYSASTF.

CDR3 region: CASWRFSDTEAFF. The CDR3 nucleotides read TGTGCCAGCTGGCGATTTTCGGACACTGAAGCTTTCTTT. J is TRBJ1-1 and V is TRBV7-9; no clear D. This CDR3 has 13 residues. Trimming cost V 8 bases and J 3 bases, with 13 bases left between them. Germline values: CDR1 SEHNR, CDR2 FQNEAQ (reference sequence).

The CDR3 region has the DNA TGTGCCAGCAGCTTAAGGCCGGCGGGGGGCTACAATGAGCAGTTCTTC. Translated, it gives CASSLRPAGGYNEQFF. The chain uses TRBV14 and TRBJ2-1, with 8 bases that match TRBD2. The CDR3 spans 16 residues. V lost 5 bases and J lost 3; bases outside the gene matches: 9. CDR1 is SGHDN and CDR2 is FVKESK in the germline V gene.

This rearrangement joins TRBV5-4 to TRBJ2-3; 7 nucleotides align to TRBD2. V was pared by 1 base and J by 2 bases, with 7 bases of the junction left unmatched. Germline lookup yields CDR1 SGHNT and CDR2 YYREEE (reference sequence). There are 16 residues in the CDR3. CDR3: CASSLNGGSYTDTQYF. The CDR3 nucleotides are TGTGCCAGCAGCTTGAACGGCGGGAGCTACACAGATACGCAGTATTTT.

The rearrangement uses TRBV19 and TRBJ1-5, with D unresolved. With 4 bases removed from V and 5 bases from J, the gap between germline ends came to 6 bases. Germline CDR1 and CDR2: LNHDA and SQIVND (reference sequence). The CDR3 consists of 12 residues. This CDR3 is CASSTNYQPQHF. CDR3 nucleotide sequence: TGTGCCAGTAGTACGAACTATCAGCCCCAGCATTTT. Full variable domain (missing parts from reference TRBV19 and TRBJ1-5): DGGITQSPKYLFRKEGQNVTLSCEQNLNHDAMYWYRQDPGQGLRLIYYSQIVNDFQKGDIAEGYSVSREKKESFPLTVTSAQKNPTAFYLCASSTNYQPQHFGDGTRLSIL.

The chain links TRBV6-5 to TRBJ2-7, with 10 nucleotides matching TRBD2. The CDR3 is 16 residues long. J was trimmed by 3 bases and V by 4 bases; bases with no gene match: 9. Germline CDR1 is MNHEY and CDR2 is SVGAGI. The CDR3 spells CASSFTSSGSYYEQYF. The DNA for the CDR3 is TGTGCCAGCAGTTTCACCTCTAGCGGGAGCTACTACGAGCAGTACTTC.

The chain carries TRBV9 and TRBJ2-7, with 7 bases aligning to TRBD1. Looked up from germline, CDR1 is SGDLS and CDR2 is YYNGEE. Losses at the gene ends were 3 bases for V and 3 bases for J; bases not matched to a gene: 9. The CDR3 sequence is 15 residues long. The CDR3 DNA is TGTGCCAGCAGCGAGCGACAGGGCACGTACTACGAGCAGTACTTC. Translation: CASSERQGTYYEQYF.

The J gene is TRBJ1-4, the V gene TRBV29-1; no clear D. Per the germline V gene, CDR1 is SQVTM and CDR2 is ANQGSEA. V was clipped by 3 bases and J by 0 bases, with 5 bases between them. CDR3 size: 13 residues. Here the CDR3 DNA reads TGCAGCGTTGAGGGTCCAACTAATGAAAAACTGTTTTTT. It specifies CSVEGPTNEKLFF.

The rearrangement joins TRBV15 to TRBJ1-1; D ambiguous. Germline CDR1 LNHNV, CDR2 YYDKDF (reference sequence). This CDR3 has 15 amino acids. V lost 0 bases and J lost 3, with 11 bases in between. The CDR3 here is CATSRDGVGDTEAFF. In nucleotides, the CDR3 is TGTGCCACCAGCAGAGATGGGGTTGGTGACACTGAAGCTTTCTTT.

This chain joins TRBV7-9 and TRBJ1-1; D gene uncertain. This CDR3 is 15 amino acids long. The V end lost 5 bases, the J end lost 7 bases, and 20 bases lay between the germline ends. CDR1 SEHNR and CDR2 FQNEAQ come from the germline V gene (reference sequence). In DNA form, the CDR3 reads TGTGCCAGCAGCAGCCCCCGTGGATCTCGTATTGAAGCTTTCTTT. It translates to CASSSPRGSRIEAFF.

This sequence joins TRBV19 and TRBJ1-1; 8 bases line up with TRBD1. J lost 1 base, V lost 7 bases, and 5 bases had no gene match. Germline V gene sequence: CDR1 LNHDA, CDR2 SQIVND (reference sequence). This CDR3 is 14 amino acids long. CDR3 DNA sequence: TGTGCCAGTAAACTGGACAGGGAGAACACTGAAGCTTTCTTT. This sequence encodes CASKLDRENTEAFF.